Listed here are 11 T cell receptor beta chains from one sample, sequenced in a study of T cell responses to AZD1222 COVID-19 vaccine. The data were produced by immunoSEQ multiplex PCR, yet TCRdb's version contains in-frame clones alone and is incomplete. The table lists 150,000 to 200,000 clones, approximately 92% of them singletons, with around 3.6% in the top ten. The sample here was peripheral blood, taken 28 days after the second dose of the MenACWY control vaccine. These receptors were obtained from an adult who received the MenACWY meningococcal vaccine as a control.

The DNA for the CDR3 is TGTGCCAGCAGTTTTCCAGGGACCCGGACGTCGACTGAAGCTTTCTTT. Translated: CASSFPGTRTSTEAFF. The chain couples TRBV28 to TRBJ1-1; D perhaps matches TRBD1 (5 bases). V gave up 3 bases and J gave up 5 bases, with 19 bases separating them. The germline gives CDR1 MDHEN, CDR2 SYDVKM. CDR3 length: 16 amino acids.

The chain uses TRBV24-1 and TRBJ1-2; D remains ambiguous. Deletions cut 3 bases from V and 3 bases from J, with 7 bases between. The CDR3 is 13 amino acids. The germline gives CDR1 KGHDR, CDR2 SFDVKD. DNA of the CDR3: TGTGCCACCAGTGATCCCCCCCACTATGGCTACACCTTC. It translates to CATSDPPHYGYTF.

The chain employs TRBV21-1 and TRBJ2-1. TRBV21-1 is deemed a pseudogene. CDR3 length: 14 amino acids. The chain's CDR3 is CASSKRPVDNEQFF. Here the CDR3 DNA reads TGTGCCAGCAGCAAACGACCGGTCGACAATGAGCAGTTCTTC.

The chain uses TRBV20-1 and TRBJ2-1, with 7 bases aligning to TRBD2. The CDR3 runs 14 residues. After removal of 6 bases from V and 6 bases from J, the junction contained 11 bases not matched to a gene. The germline CDR1 and CDR2 sequences are DFQATT and SNEGSKA (reference sequence). CDR3 in amino acids: CSASSGLLGNEQFF. The CDR3 bases are TGCAGTGCCAGTAGCGGGTTGCTTGGCAATGAGCAGTTCTTC.

V gene TRBV9 combines with J gene TRBJ1-3, with D maybe TRBD1 (5 bases). Trimming pared 2 bases from V and 6 bases from J, leaving 12 bases between. There are 14 residues in the CDR3. Germline V gene data show CDR1 as SGDLS and CDR2 as YYNGEE. The CDR3 sequence: CASSVGQTENTIYF. In DNA form, the CDR3 reads TGTGCCAGCAGCGTGGGGCAGACGGAAAACACCATATATTTT.

This clone was detected only once. The rearrangement links TRBV6-6 to TRBJ2-1; a possible D gene is TRBD2 (5 bases). This CDR3 region has 15 residues. V shed 0 bases and J shed 3 bases, with 9 bases lying between them. The germline CDR1 and CDR2 sequences are MNHNY and SVGAGI (reference sequence). DNA of the CDR3: TGTGCCAGCAGTTACTCGACTACCTTCTACAATGAGCAGTTCTTC. It yields the protein CASSYSTTFYNEQFF.

The V call is TRBV9, the J call TRBJ1-2; D is uncertain. CDR1 is SGDLS and CDR2 is YYNGEE in the germline V gene. Trimming shortened V by 2 bases and J by 7 bases, and 12 bases separated the two germline ends. There are 13 residues in the CDR3. The CDR3 region is CASSVIPPGGYTF. Here the CDR3 DNA reads TGTGCCAGCAGCGTCATCCCCCCCGGTGGCTACACCTTC.

The sample holds a few counts of this clone. The chain has TRBV2 and TRBJ1-1; D possibly corresponds to TRBD1 (5 bases). The germline V and J ends were trimmed by 8 bases and 5 bases, with 21 bases remaining between them. Per germline, CDR1 SNHLY and CDR2 FYNNEI. The CDR3 loop spans 15 amino acids. CDR3 residues: CASDKGRARETEAFF. The CDR3 nucleotides are TGTGCCAGCGACAAAGGCAGGGCGAGGGAAACTGAAGCTTTCTTT. Drawing the rest from reference TRBV2 and TRBJ1-1, the complete variable domain is EPEVTQTPSHQVTQMGQEVILRCVPISNHLYFYWYRQILGQKVEFLVSFYNNEISEKSEIFDDQFSVERPDGSNFTLKIRSTKLEDSAMYFCASDKGRARETEAFFGQGTRLTVV.

The V call is TRBV5-5, the J call TRBJ1-1; no reliable D call. The CDR3 covers 13 residues. V was pared by 9 bases and J by 3 bases, with 15 bases between. Germline values: CDR1 SGHKS, CDR2 YYEKEE (reference sequence). CDR3 DNA: TGTGCCACAAAAAGTTGGCGGGACACTGAAGCTTTCTTT. Encoded protein: CATKSWRDTEAFF.

Remarks on this clone: This sample also contains other DNA sequences that code for the same CDR3. In DNA form, the CDR3 reads TGTGCCAGCAGCGTAGGTGAAGAGACCCAGTACTTC. Translated: CASSVGEETQYF. The V and J genes are TRBV9 and TRBJ2-5; no definite D call. V lost 0 bases to trimming and J lost 3 bases, with 3 bases between them. Looked up from germline, CDR1 is SGDLS and CDR2 is YYNGEE. The CDR3 sequence is 12 residues long.

The chain combines TRBV28 with TRBJ1-1, with 7 bases matching TRBD1. The CDR3 totals 15 residues. V was clipped by 7 bases and J by 3 bases; unmatched bases: 11. CDR1 and CDR2 from the germline V gene are MDHEN and SYDVKM. The chain's CDR3 is CASMPSGTVDTEAFF. The CDR3 nucleotides are TGTGCCAGCATGCCTTCCGGGACAGTAGACACTGAAGCTTTCTTT.